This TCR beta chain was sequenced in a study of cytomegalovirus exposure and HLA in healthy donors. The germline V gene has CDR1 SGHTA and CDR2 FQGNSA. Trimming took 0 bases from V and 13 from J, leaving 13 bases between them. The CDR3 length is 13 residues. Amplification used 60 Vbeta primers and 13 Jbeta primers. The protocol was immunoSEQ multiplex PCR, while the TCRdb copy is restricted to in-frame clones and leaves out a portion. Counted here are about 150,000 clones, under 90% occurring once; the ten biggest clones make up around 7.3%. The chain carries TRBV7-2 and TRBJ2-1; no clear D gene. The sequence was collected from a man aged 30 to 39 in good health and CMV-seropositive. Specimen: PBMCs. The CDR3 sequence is CASSLASTGNQFF. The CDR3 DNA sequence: TGTGCCAGCAGCTTAGCGTCCACGGGTAATCAGTTCTTC.